The next 7 T cell receptor beta chains were all read from a single sample in a study of blood T cells in healthy people across ages. Together with a sample-barcoded 5' primer, a J-beta primer mix was included in a second PCR lasting about 6 to 11 cycles. From the 5' RACE reads, TCRdb called clonotypes with MiXCR, one entry per CDR3 protein. Here the sample spans fewer than 750,000 distinct CDR3 sequences, roughly half being singletons. Source material: blood. The receptors come from a woman of 80 years or more in good health.

V gene TRBV7-8 combines with J gene TRBJ2-1; 11 bases map to TRBD2. CDR1 and CDR2 from the germline V gene are SGHVS and FQNEAQ. J was trimmed by 3 bases and V by 2 bases; bases with no gene match: 6. CDR3 length: 17 amino acids. The CDR3 nucleotides are TGTGCCAGCAGCTTACTTACCGGGACTAGCGGCTACAATGAGCAGTTCTTC. As protein: CASSLLTGTSGYNEQFF. Together with reference TRBV7-8 and TRBJ2-1, the CDR3 gives the full variable domain: GAGVSQSPRYKVAKRGQDVALRCDPISGHVSLFWYQQALGQGPEFLTYFQNEAQLDKSGLPSDRFFAERPEGSVSTLKIQRTQQEDSAVYLCASSLLTGTSGYNEQFFGPGTRLTVL.

This clonotype was detected ten times or more. V is TRBV20-1 and J is TRBJ2-5; D gene ambiguous. There are 10 residues in the CDR3. Germline V gene sequence: CDR1 DFQATT, CDR2 SNEGSKA (reference sequence). Deletions cut 3 bases from V and 3 bases from J, with 2 bases between. DNA for the CDR3: TGCAGTGCTAGTAAAGAGACCCAGTACTTC. Its translation is CSASKETQYF.

The V gene is TRBV2, the J gene TRBJ2-5, with TRBD1 as a possible D gene (6 bases). Trimming stripped 6 bases from V and 11 bases from J, with 22 bases between. Germline-derived CDR1 and CDR2 are SNHLY and FYNNEI. The CDR3 is 14 amino acids. CDR3 protein: CASSSHRVGNEQYF. CDR3 bases: TGTGCCAGCAGCTCACACAGGGTCGGCAATGAGCAGTACTTC. The entire variable domain, with the rest obtained from reference TRBV2 and TRBJ2-5, is as follows: EPEVTQTPSHQVTQMGQEVILRCVPISNHLYFYWYRQILGQKVEFLVSFYNNEISEKSEIFDDQFSVERPDGSNFTLKIRSTKLEDSAMYFCASSSHRVGNEQYFGPGTRLLVL.

In regard to this clonotype: A much larger clone lies a single base off, so this may be a read error. The chain joins TRBV12-3 or TRBV12-4 to TRBJ2-1; D may be TRBD2 (5 bases). The length of the CDR3 is 16 residues. V gave up 0 bases and J gave up 13 bases, with 22 bases separating them. The CDR3 sequence: CASSLAVGSRWETQFF. In DNA form, the CDR3 reads TGTGCCAGCAGTTTAGCGGTTGGGTCCCGGTGGGAGACCCAGTTCTTC.

The chain couples TRBV7-2 to TRBJ2-5; D gene unclear. The CDR3 extends over 15 amino acids. The germline CDR1 and CDR2 sequences are SGHTA and FQGNSA. Trimming removed 5 bases from V and 2 bases from J, with 15 bases in between. The CDR3 is CASSPLRGYQETQYF. The CDR3 coding sequence is TGTGCCAGCAGCCCCCTCAGAGGATATCAAGAGACCCAGTACTTC.

The J gene is TRBJ2-3, the V gene TRBV2; D might be TRBD1 (5 bases). This CDR3 contains 16 residues. The V and J ends lost 1 base and 6 bases respectively, with 17 bases between them. From germline, CDR1 is SNHLY and CDR2 FYNNEI. For the CDR3, the DNA is TGTGCCAGCAGTGAAGGTGTACAGGTGCCCGGGGATACGCAGTATTTT. Translated: CASSEGVQVPGDTQYF. The full variable domain, completed using reference TRBV2 and TRBJ2-3, is EPEVTQTPSHQVTQMGQEVILRCVPISNHLYFYWYRQILGQKVEFLVSFYNNEISEKSEIFDDQFSVERPDGSNFTLKIRSTKLEDSAMYFCASSEGVQVPGDTQYFGPGTRLTVL.

The rearrangement uses TRBV5-1 and TRBJ2-5, with D uncertain. V was clipped by 4 bases and J by 6 bases, with 10 bases between them. The CDR3 sequence is 12 residues long. Germline CDR1 and CDR2: SGHRS and YFSETQ. In DNA form, the CDR3 reads TGCGCCAGCAGCCACGACGGGCAGACCCAGTACTTC. Protein sequence: CASSHDGQTQYF.